The rows below give T cell receptor beta chains drawn from one sample of a study of OX40 agonist ivuxolimab in advanced cancers. The repertoire was sequenced with immunoSEQ multiplex PCR; TCRdb's copy has only in-frame clones and lacks some. The sample has roughly 100,000 clones, approximately 80% seen once; the top ten hold about 1.6%. Sequenced here: CD4+ or CD8+ T cells sorted from blood, sampled in a trial of the OX40 agonist ivuxolimab. Receptors originate from an adult with an advanced solid tumor such as melanoma, head and neck, liver or kidney cancer. Each CDR3 is given with its conserved first and last residue. The D gene is left open where the match is weak. A row's size may be missing; if present it is once, few, many or a size class.

d_call,j_call,v_call,clone_size,cdr3_nt,cdr3_aa
-,TRBJ1-2,TRBV7-8,once,TGTGCCAGCAGCTTAGACGGGGGGGCTCCCTATGGCTACACCTTC,CASSLDGGAPYGYTF
-,TRBJ2-5,TRBV10-3,-,TGTGCCATCAGTGACTCGGGATGGTCGGAGACCCAGTACTTC,CAISDSGWSETQYF
TRBD2,TRBJ2-2,TRBV2,-,TGTGCCAGCACTCGTTCTAGCGGGGGATTTGGCGGGGAGCTGTTTTTT,CASTRSSGGFGGELFF
-,TRBJ1-1,TRBV14,-,TGTGCCAGCAGCCATGAGGGGCAGCTAGAAGCTTTCTTT,CASSHEGQLEAFF
-,TRBJ1-3,TRBV18,-,TGTGCCAGCTCACTAGGGGGTACCGGAAACACCATATATTTT,CASSLGGTGNTIYF
-,TRBJ1-2,TRBV12-5,-,TGTGCTAGTGGTTTAGAGCCTAACTATGGCTACACCTTC,CASGLEPNYGYTF
TRBD1,TRBJ1-2,TRBV15,-,TGTGCCACCAGCAGTTTAGGGACACAGGGGAACTATGGCTACACCTTC,CATSSLGTQGNYGYTF
-,TRBJ2-7,TRBV6-1,-,TGTGCCAGCAGCCAGGGGCCCTACTACGAGCAGTACTTC,CASSQGPYYEQYF
TRBD2,TRBJ2-7,TRBV19,-,TGTGCCAGTAGTCCCTTGTCTAGCGGGACCTACGAGCAGTACTTC,CASSPLSSGTYEQYF
-,TRBJ2-5,TRBV7-3,-,TGTGCCAGCAGCCCGAGGGGGGACCTACAAGAGACCCAGTACTTC,CASSPRGDLQETQYF
-,TRBJ2-7,TRBV28,-,TGTGCCAGCAGGTCAGGTAGCTACGAGCAGTACTTC,CASRSGSYEQYF
-,TRBJ2-7,TRBV30,-,TGTGCCTGGAGGGCAACAAGGAGCTCCTACGAGCAGTACTTC,CAWRATRSSYEQYF
-,TRBJ2-3,TRBV28,-,TGTGCCAGCAGCTCCCAAGGCGCCACGCTTACAGATACGCAGTATTTT,CASSSQGATLTDTQYF